The present T cell receptor beta chain was sequenced within a study of CD4 T cells in relation to SARS-CoV-2 and coronaviruses (dated by TCRdb to the early 2020s). Turning to the overall study: Across all 12 patients in the full convalescent cohort, ages ranged from about 21 to 75 years, with a median of 38. Of the approximately 12 convalescent patients, 8 were male and 4 were female, and two of the subjects were Hispanic. Using patient-derived lymphoblastoid cell lines, the shared crossreactive spike epitopes were mapped to their HLA restriction. At the level of individual TCR clonotypes, the study evaluated whether memory CD4+ T cells crossreact between the spike proteins of SARS-CoV-2 and those of common cold coronaviruses. Samples from three pre-COVID donors and the naive versus memory experiments were sequenced with the Adaptive Biotechnologies TCR-sequencing kit; other data were Illumina-based. A different TCR-beta assay, based on Illumina, was used to sequence expansion assays from other donors in the study.

Concerning this clone itself: The specificity of this receptor is unknown. No base quality values were provided; no much bigger clone lies one nucleotide off.

Broader findings and caveats from the paper: No donor contributed both pre-pandemic and post-infection samples, which limited tracing the source of pre-existing responses. Significantly weaker SARS-CoV-2-driven expansion was shown by crossreactive clones than by monoreactive clones, consistent with antigenic imprinting. Memory CD4+ clonotypes crossrecognizing SARS-CoV-2 and at least one common cold coronavirus spike were found in around 71% of donors. Sequencing naive versus memory cells indicated that the assay picks up memory recall responses, not primary responses primed during culture. Small numbers of patients and of tested TCRs limited the study. Since the crossreactivity analysis centred on spike protein, crossreactivity against other viral proteins was not assessed.

Naive and memory CD4+ T cells were separated from cryopreserved PBMCs through CD4 enrichment, which was followed by EasySep naive CD4+ T cell enrichment. Ficoll-Paque PLUS gradient centrifugation was used to isolate PBMCs from leukapheresis product or whole blood. PBMCs were either used fresh in the expansion assay or cryopreserved at -140 degrees C. The QIAamp Micro DNA Kit was used to extract genomic DNA from the CD4+ T cells. Uncultured naive and memory CD4+ T cell DNA received deep-resolution immunoSEQ TCR-beta sequencing. Under the source paper's analysis protocol: During preprocessing, nonproductive sequences were removed, as were CDR3s that did not start with C, did not end with F or W, or were shorter than 7 amino acids. Cultured and uncultured naive and memory CD4+ repertoires were searched for previously identified spike- and CEF-reactive CDR3s. CDR3 homology was quantified as pairwise Levenshtein distance, calculated with the stringdist R package after three terminal residues were trimmed from each end. This is the immuneACCESS table as TCRdb keeps it, with only in-frame sequences that have V and J called. A part of the clones is gone; compared with another copy, unresolved V genes explain less than half, and the rest is unexplained. V and J calls and clone size are those listed in that table; D and trimming were worked out from the DNA. The table for this sample lists tens of thousands of clones; around 92% of them were counted only once. The top ten constitute about 0.4% of the sample.

The germline V gene provides CDR1 MDHEN and CDR2 SYDVKM. The CDR3, cysteine through phenylalanine, is 16 amino acids long. Here the CDR3 DNA is all that survives: 48 bases in frame from base 1. V drops 5 bases and J drops 0 bases, leaving 16 bases in between. The receptor was isolated from an adult with COVID-19. The V gene is TRBV28 and the J gene is TRBJ2-5; 6 matching bases give a weak D call of TRBD2. The material sequenced was naive CD4+ T cells from PBMCs. In light of the paper, this sample's cell subset or site label describes: naive CD4+ T cells isolated by negative enrichment. The DNA sequence is given as TGTGCCAGCAGTCCGCCGACTAGGGCGTACCAAGAGACCCAGTACTTC. The translation is CASSPPTRAYQETQYF.